These 15 T cell receptor beta chains share one sample of origin, sequenced in a study of blood T cell repertoires in COVID-19. Profiled with immunoSEQ multiplex PCR; TCRdb holds only in-frame clones, not every one. The repertoire includes more than 150,000 clones, around four fifths of them detected once, and roughly 8% sits in the top ten. Sequenced material: PBMCs or T cells enriched from blood (not recorded which). These receptor sequences come from a woman aged 45 to 65 who had recovered from COVID-19.

CDR3 protein: CAIRDTGTGELFF. CDR3 nucleotide sequence: TGTGCCATTCGGGACACAGGGACCGGGGAGCTGTTTTTT. This chain uses TRBV24-1 with TRBJ2-2, with D perhaps TRBD1 (6 bases). With 11 bases removed from V and 5 bases from J, the gap between germline ends came to 14 bases. The CDR3 consists of 13 residues. Germline values: CDR1 KGHDR, CDR2 SFDVKD.

The gene calls are TRBV5-4 and TRBJ2-5; tentatively, D is TRBD2 (6 bases). This CDR3 is 16 amino acids long. Trimming took 4 bases from V and 2 from J, leaving 18 bases between them. Germline V gene data show CDR1 as SGHNT and CDR2 as YYREEE (reference sequence). Here the CDR3 reads CASSPGLIRLQETQYF. As DNA, the CDR3 is TGTGCCAGCAGCCCCGGACTAATTAGGCTACAAGAGACCCAGTACTTC. Full variable domain (remainder filled in from reference TRBV5-4 and TRBJ2-5): ETGVTQSPTHLIKTRGQQVTLRCSSQSGHNTVSWYQQALGQGPQFIFQYYREEENGRGNFPPRFSGLQFPNYSSELNVNALELDDSALYLCASSPGLIRLQETQYFGPGTRLLVL.

This chain uses TRBV3-1 (or the pseudogene TRBV3-2) with TRBJ2-1, with TRBD2 matching over 11 bases. CDR1 is LGHDT, CDR2 YNNKEL, per germline (reference sequence). V lost 7 bases and J lost 7; bases outside the gene matches: 12. The CDR3 spans 16 residues. This CDR3 is CASTYSGGAQGNEQFF. CDR3 nucleotides: TGTGCCAGCACCTATAGCGGGGGGGCACAGGGTAATGAGCAGTTCTTC.

The V call is TRBV28, the J call TRBJ2-7; 12 nucleotides match TRBD2. V lost 8 bases, J lost 2 bases, and 4 bases stayed unmatched. This CDR3 region has 14 residues. Germline CDR1 is MDHEN and CDR2 is SYDVKM. CDR3 sequence (DNA): TGTGCCAGCTCTAGGACTAGCGGGGCCTACGAGCAGTACTTC. Residues: CASSRTSGAYEQYF. The full variable domain, in which reference TRBV28 and TRBJ2-7 provide the parts outside the CDR3, is DVKVTQSSRYLVKRTGEKVFLECVQDMDHENMFWYRQDPGLGLRLIYFSYDVKMKEKGDIPEGYSVSREKKERFSLILESASTNQTSMYLCASSRTSGAYEQYFGPGTRLTVT.

The rearrangement joins TRBV11-1 to TRBJ2-3; TRBD1 is a possible D gene (6 bases). V was trimmed by 4 bases and J by 2 bases, leaving 13 bases between them. This CDR3 spans 15 amino acids. Germline V CDR1 and CDR2: SGHAT, FQDESV (reference sequence). CDR3 sequence (DNA): TGTGCCAGCAGCTCCAGGGGTTCTCTCACAGATACGCAGTATTTT. Translation gives CASSSRGSLTDTQYF. Based on the CDR3 plus reference TRBV11-1 and TRBJ2-3, the full variable domain is EAEVAQSPRYKITEKSQAVAFWCDPISGHATLYWYRQILGQGPELLVQFQDESVVDDSQLPKDRFSAERLKGVDSTLKIQPAELGDSAMYLCASSSRGSLTDTQYFGPGTRLTVL.

The chain carries TRBV3-1 (or the pseudogene TRBV3-2) and TRBJ2-3; 9 bases agree with TRBD2. V lost 5 bases, J lost 9 bases, and 18 bases stayed unmatched. The length of the CDR3 is 17 residues. Germline lookup yields CDR1 LGHDT and CDR2 YNNKEL (reference sequence). The CDR3 is CASSAGFLRGGSRTQYF. CDR3 nucleotides: TGTGCCAGCAGCGCGGGCTTTTTGCGGGGGGGCTCAAGGACGCAGTATTTT.

The chain has TRBV28 and TRBJ1-1; a possible D gene is TRBD1 (5 bases). The germline V gene encodes CDR1 MDHEN and CDR2 SYDVKM. The CDR3 sequence is 15 residues long. The V gene lost 2 bases and the J gene lost 1 base, with 11 bases spanning the gap. The CDR3 DNA reads TGTGCCAGCAGTTTAGCATTTAGGGGGAACACTGAAGCTTTCTTT. Its protein product is CASSLAFRGNTEAFF. Complete variable domain (other parts from reference TRBV28 and TRBJ1-1): DVKVTQSSRYLVKRTGEKVFLECVQDMDHENMFWYRQDPGLGLRLIYFSYDVKMKEKGDIPEGYSVSREKKERFSLILESASTNQTSMYLCASSLAFRGNTEAFFGQGTRLTVV.

The rearrangement links TRBV6-2 or TRBV6-3 to TRBJ1-1; D call uncertain. Per the germline V gene, CDR1 is MNHEY and CDR2 is SVGEGT. The CDR3 runs 14 residues. Trimming shortened V by 0 bases and J by 1 base, and 6 bases separated the two germline ends. Written as DNA, the CDR3 is TGTGCCAGCAGTTACTCGCCAGGGAACACTGAAGCTTTCTTT. It is translated as CASSYSPGNTEAFF.

The J gene is TRBJ1-4, the V gene TRBV19, with D tentatively TRBD1 (5 bases). The CDR3 loop spans 15 amino acids. The germline gives CDR1 LNHDA, CDR2 SQIVND (reference sequence). The germline V and J ends were trimmed by 5 bases and 1 base, with 11 bases remaining between them. In DNA, the CDR3 is TGTGCCAGTAGTGTGTTCGGGGGAACTAATGAAAAACTGTTTTTT. Protein product: CASSVFGGTNEKLFF.

This chain links TRBV4-2 with TRBJ2-3, with D possibly matching TRBD1 (5 bases). CDR3 size: 15 residues. V was clipped by 2 bases and J by 3 bases, with 12 bases between them. Germline CDR1 reads LGHNA; CDR2 reads YNFKEQ. The DNA of the CDR3 is TGTGCCAGCAGCCAACATCAGGGTCGGACAGATACGCAGTATTTT. It yields the protein CASSQHQGRTDTQYF.

The chain has TRBV6-5 and TRBJ2-7, with TRBD1 matching 10 bases. The V segment lost 7 bases and the J segment 3 bases; nucleotides outside the gene matches: 6. The CDR3 covers 14 residues. The germline V gene has CDR1 MNHEY and CDR2 SVGAGI. Written as DNA, the CDR3 is TGTGCCAGCAAAAGGGACAGGGGTGGCTACGAGCAGTACTTC. Translating gives CASKRDRGGYEQYF.

The J gene is TRBJ2-5, the V gene TRBV29-1, with 7 bases fitting TRBD2. V was pared by 4 bases and J by 5 bases, with 10 bases of the junction left unmatched. Germline V gives CDR1 SQVTM, CDR2 ANQGSEA. This CDR3 contains 14 residues. DNA of the CDR3: TGCAGCGTTGCCCAAGACGGGGGGTTGGAGACCCAGTACTTC. Amino acid sequence: CSVAQDGGLETQYF.

This clone has a single count. V usage is TRBV7-9 and J usage is TRBJ1-1; D gene ambiguous. Germline V lookup: CDR1 SEHNR, CDR2 FQNEAQ (reference sequence). This CDR3 region has 13 residues. V dropped 1 base and J dropped 5 bases, with 8 bases sitting between them. CDR3 bases: TGTGCCAGCAGCTTAGAGCCGGGGACTGAAGCTTTCTTT. Translating gives CASSLEPGTEAFF.

V gene TRBV28 combines with J gene TRBJ2-3; 11 bases are a match to TRBD2. V was pared by 6 bases and J by 6 bases, with 2 bases of the junction left unmatched. The germline CDR1 and CDR2 sequences are MDHEN and SYDVKM. The CDR3 sequence is 13 residues long. The CDR3 bases are TGTGCCAGCAGAACTAGCGGGAGTGATACGCAGTATTTT. Its protein is CASRTSGSDTQYF.

CDR3 bases: TGCAGCGTACGACAGGGGGAGGTAGCCAAAAACATTCAGTACTTC. This translates into CSVRQGEVAKNIQYF. The chain employs TRBV29-1 and TRBJ2-4, with 9 bases matching TRBD1. The CDR3 has 15 residues. CDR1 is SQVTM and CDR2 is ANQGSEA in the germline V gene. Losses at the gene ends were 6 bases for V and 0 bases for J; bases not matched to a gene: 6.